This T cell receptor beta chain was captured by sequencing in a study of CD8 T cells in ankylosing spondylitis. The study, taken as a whole, reports: According to the report, clones linked to the disease were significantly enriched in matched synovial fluid samples taken from ankylosing spondylitis patients. In the blood and synovial fluid of reactive arthritis, some motif variants had been previously reported. Among TCR beta sequences, a motif of several highly homologous variants appeared characteristic of ankylosing spondylitis blood.

CDR1 is DFQATT and CDR2 is SNEGSKA in the germline V gene (reference sequence). CDR3 length equals 14 residues. V dropped 3 bases and J dropped 4 bases, with 15 bases sitting between them. Quantitative 5'-RACE was performed with molecular barcodes, and it yielded the TCR beta libraries. TCRdb reprocessed the 5' RACE reads with MiXCR, giving one entry per CDR3 protein. The repertoire holds tens of thousands of distinct CDR3 sequences, with around 8.5% as singletons. This clonotype has at least ten counts. Its antigen remains unidentified. This clonotype originated in a male donor with ankylosing spondylitis. Sequenced sample: blood, either unsorted or a sorted T cell fraction (not recorded which). The rearrangement joins TRBV20-1 to TRBJ2-5; no definite D call. The CDR3 region has the DNA TGCAGTGCTAGGTATAAGGACCCGGGAGAGACCCAGTACTTC. Its protein product is CSARYKDPGETQYF.